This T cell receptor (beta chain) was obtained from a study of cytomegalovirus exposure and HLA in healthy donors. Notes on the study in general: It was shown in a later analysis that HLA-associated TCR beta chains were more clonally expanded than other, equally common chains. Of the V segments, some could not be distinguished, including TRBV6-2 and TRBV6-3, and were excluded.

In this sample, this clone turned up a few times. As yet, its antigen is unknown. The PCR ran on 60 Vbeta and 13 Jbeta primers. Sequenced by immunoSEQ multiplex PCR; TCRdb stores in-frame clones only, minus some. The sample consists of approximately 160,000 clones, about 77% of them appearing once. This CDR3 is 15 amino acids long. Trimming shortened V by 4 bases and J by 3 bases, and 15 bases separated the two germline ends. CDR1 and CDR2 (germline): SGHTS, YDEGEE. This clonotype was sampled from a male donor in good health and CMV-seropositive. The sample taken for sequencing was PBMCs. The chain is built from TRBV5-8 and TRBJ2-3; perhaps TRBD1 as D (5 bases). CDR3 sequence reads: CASSRQKVGTDTQYF. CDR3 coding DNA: TGTGCCAGCAGCCGACAGAAGGTCGGGACAGATACGCAGTATTTT.